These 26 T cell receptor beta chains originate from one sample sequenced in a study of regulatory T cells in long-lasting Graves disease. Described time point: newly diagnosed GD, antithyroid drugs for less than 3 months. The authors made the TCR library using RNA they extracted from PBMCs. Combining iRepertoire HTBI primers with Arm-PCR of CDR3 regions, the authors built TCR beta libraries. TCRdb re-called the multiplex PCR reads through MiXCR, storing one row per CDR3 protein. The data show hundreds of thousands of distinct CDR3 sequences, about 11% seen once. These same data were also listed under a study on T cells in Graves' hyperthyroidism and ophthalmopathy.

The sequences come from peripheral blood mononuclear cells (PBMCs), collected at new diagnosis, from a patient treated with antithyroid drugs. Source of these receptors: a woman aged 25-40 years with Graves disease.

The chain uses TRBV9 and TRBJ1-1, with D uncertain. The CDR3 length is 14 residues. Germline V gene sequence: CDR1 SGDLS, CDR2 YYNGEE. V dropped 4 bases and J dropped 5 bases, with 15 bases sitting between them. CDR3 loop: CASSSRGESTEAFF. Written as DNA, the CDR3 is TGTGCCAGCAGCTCCCGGGGTGAATCGACTGAAGCTTTCTTT. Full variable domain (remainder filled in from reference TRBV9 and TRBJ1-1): DSGVTQTPKHLITATGQRVTLRCSPRSGDLSVYWYQQSLDQGLQFLIQYYNGEERAKGNILERFSAQQFPDLHSELNLSSLELGDSALYFCASSSRGESTEAFFGQGTRLTVV.

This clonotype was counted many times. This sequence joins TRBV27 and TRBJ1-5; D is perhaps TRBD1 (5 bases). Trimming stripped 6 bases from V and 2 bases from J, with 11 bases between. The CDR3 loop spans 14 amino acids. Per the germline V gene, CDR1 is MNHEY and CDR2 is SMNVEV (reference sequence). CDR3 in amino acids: CASSTARGNQPQHF. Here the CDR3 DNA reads TGTGCCAGCAGCACAGCCAGGGGCAATCAGCCCCAGCATTTT.

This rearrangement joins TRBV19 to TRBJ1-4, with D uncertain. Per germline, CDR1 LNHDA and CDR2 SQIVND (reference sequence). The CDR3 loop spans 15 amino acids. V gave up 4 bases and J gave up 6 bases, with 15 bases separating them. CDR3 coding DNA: TGTGCCAGTAGTACCCCCGGGGAGACGGATGAAAAACTGTTTTTT. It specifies CASSTPGETDEKLFF. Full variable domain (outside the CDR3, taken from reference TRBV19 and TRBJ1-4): DGGITQSPKYLFRKEGQNVTLSCEQNLNHDAMYWYRQDPGQGLRLIYYSQIVNDFQKGDIAEGYSVSREKKESFPLTVTSAQKNPTAFYLCASSTPGETDEKLFFGSGTQLSVL.

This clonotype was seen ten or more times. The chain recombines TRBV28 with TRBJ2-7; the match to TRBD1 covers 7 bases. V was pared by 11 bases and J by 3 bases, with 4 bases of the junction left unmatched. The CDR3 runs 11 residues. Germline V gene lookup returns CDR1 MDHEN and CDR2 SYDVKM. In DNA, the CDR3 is TGTGCCGTAGGACAGGACTACGAGCAGTACTTC. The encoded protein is CAVGQDYEQYF.

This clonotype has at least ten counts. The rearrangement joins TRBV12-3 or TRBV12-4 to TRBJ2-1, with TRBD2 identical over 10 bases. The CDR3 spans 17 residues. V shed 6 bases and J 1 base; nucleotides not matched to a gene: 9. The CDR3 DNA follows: TGTGCCAGCAGGCCCTCCTTACTAGCGGGATCCTACAATGAGCAGTTCTTC. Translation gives CASRPSLLAGSYNEQFF.

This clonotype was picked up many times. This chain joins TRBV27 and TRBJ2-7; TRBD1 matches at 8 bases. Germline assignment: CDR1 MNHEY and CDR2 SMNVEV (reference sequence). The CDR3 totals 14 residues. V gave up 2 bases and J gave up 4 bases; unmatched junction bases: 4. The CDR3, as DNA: TGTGCCAGCAGTTTACAGGGGGCGGGGTACGAGCAGTACTTC. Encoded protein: CASSLQGAGYEQYF.

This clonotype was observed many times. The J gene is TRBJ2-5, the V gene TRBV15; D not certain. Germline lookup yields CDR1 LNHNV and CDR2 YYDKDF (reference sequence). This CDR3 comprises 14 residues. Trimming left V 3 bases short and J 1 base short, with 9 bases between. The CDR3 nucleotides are TGTGCCACCAGCAGGGTCGCAACCCAAGAGACCCAGTACTTC. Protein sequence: CATSRVATQETQYF.

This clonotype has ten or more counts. This CDR3 reads CASSRLSSYNEQFF. The CDR3 DNA is TGTGCCAGCAGTAGACTGAGCTCCTACAATGAGCAGTTCTTC. This chain links TRBV6-1 with TRBJ2-1; no definite D call. Germline V gene data show CDR1 as MNHNS and CDR2 as SASEGT. V was clipped by 5 bases and J by 0 bases, with 8 bases between them. This CDR3 comprises 14 residues.

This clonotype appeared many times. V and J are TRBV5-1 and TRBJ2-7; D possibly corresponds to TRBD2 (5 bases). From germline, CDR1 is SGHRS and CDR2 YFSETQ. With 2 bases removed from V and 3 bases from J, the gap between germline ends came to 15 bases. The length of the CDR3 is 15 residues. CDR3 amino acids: CASSLNRGSGYEQYF. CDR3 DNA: TGCGCCAGCAGCTTAAATCGTGGGAGTGGCTACGAGCAGTACTTC.

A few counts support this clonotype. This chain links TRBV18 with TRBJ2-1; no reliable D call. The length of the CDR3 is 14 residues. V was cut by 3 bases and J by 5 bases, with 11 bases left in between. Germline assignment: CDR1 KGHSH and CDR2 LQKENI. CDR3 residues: CASSPSLSNNEQFF. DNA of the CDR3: TGTGCCAGCTCACCTTCCCTATCTAACAATGAGCAGTTCTTC.

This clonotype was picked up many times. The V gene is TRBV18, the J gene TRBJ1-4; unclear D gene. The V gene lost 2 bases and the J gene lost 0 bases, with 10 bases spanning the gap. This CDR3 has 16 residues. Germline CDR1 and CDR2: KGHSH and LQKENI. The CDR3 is CASSPSAPATNEKLFF. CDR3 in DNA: TGTGCCAGCTCACCATCGGCGCCTGCAACTAATGAAAAACTGTTTTTT.

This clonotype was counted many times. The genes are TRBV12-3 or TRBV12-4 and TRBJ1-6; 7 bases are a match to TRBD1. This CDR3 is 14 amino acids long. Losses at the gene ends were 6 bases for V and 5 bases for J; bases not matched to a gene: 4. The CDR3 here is CASRPGTDNSPLHF. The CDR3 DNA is TGTGCCAGCAGACCCGGGACAGATAATTCACCCCTCCACTTT.

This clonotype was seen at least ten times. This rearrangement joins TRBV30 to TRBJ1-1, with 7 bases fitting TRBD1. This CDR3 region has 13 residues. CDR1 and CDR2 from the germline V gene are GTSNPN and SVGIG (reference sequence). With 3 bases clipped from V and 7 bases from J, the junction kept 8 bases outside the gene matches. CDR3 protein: CAWSPTGVDEAFF. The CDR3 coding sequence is TGTGCCTGGAGCCCTACAGGGGTGGATGAAGCTTTCTTT.

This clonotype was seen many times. CDR3 amino acids: CASSRRGPYEQYF. The CDR3 DNA follows: TGTGCCAGTAGTCGCCGGGGCCCCTACGAGCAGTACTTC. The chain is built from TRBV19 and TRBJ2-7; D could derive from TRBD1 or TRBD2 (5 bases each). The V end was cut by 5 bases, the J end by 2 bases, with 10 bases between. The germline CDR1 and CDR2 sequences are LNHDA and SQIVND (reference sequence). The length of the CDR3 is 13 residues. Looking up the rest from reference TRBV19 and TRBJ2-7 gives the full variable domain: DGGITQSPKYLFRKEGQNVTLSCEQNLNHDAMYWYRQDPGQGLRLIYYSQIVNDFQKGDIAEGYSVSREKKESFPLTVTSAQKNPTAFYLCASSRRGPYEQYFGPGTRLTVT.

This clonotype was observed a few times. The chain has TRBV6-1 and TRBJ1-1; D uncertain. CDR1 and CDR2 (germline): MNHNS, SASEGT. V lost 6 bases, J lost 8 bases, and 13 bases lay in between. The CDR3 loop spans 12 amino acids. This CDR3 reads CASRETVWEAFF. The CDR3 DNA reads TGTGCCAGCAGAGAGACGGTTTGGGAAGCTTTCTTT.

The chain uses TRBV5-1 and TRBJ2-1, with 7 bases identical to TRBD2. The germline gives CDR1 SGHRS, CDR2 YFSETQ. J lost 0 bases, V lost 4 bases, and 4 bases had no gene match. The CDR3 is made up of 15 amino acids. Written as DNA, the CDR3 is TGCGCCAGCAGCCCCGGGACTACCTCCTACAATGAGCAGTTCTTC. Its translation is CASSPGTTSYNEQFF. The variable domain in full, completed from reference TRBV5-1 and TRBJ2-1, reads KAGVTQTPRYLIKTRGQQVTLSCSPISGHRSVSWYQQTPGQGLQFLFEYFSETQRNKGNFPGRFSGRQFSNSRSEMNVSTLELGDSALYLCASSPGTTSYNEQFFGPGTRLTVL.

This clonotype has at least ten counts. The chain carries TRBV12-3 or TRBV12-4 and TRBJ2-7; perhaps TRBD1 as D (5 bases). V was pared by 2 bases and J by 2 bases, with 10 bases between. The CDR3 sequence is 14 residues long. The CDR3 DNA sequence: TGTGCCAGCAGTTTATATCACAGGACCTACGAGCAGTACTTC. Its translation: CASSLYHRTYEQYF.

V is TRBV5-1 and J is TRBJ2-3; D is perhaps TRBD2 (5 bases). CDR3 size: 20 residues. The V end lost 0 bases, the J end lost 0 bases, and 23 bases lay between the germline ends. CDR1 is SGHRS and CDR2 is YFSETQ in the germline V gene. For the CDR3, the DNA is TGCGCCAGCAGCTTGGCACCCGTGGTCCTTTCGCGGACTAGCACAGATACGCAGTATTTT. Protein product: CASSLAPVVLSRTSTDTQYF. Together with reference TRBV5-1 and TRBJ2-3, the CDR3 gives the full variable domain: KAGVTQTPRYLIKTRGQQVTLSCSPISGHRSVSWYQQTPGQGLQFLFEYFSETQRNKGNFPGRFSGRQFSNSRSEMNVSTLELGDSALYLCASSLAPVVLSRTSTDTQYFGPGTRLTVL.

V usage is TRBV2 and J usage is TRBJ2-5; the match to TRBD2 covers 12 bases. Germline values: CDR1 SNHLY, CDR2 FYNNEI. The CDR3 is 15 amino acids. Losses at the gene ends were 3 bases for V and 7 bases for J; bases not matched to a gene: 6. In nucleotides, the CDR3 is TGTGCCAGCAGTGAGGAGACTAGCGGGAGCGGGACCCAGTACTTC. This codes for CASSEETSGSGTQYF.

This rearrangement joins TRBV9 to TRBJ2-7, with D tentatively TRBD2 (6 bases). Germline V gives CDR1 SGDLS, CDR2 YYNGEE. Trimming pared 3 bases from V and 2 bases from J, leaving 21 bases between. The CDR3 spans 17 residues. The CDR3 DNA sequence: TGTGCCAGCAGCGCCCCTCGGGGCGGAGGGGCCCCCTACGAGCAGTACTTC. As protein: CASSAPRGGGAPYEQYF.

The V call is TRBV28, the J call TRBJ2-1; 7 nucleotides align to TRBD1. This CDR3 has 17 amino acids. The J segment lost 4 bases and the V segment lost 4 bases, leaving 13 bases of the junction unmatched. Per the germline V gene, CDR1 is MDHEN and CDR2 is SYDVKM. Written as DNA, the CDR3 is TGTGCCAGCAGTTCACAGGGGCCCTCGGAAATATACAATGAGCAGTTCTTC. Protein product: CASSSQGPSEIYNEQFF.

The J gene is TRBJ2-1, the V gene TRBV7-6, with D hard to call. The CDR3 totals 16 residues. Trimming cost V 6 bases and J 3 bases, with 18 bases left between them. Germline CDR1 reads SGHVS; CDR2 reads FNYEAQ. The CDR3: CASRPKLGGVYNEQFF. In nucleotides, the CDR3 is TGTGCCAGCAGGCCAAAACTCGGCGGAGTCTACAATGAGCAGTTCTTC. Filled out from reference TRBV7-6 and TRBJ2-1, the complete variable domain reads GAGVSQSPRYKVTKRGQDVALRCDPISGHVSLYWYRQALGQGPEFLTYFNYEAQQDKSGLPNDRFSAERPEGSISTLTIQRTEQRDSAMYRCASRPKLGGVYNEQFFGPGTRLTVL.

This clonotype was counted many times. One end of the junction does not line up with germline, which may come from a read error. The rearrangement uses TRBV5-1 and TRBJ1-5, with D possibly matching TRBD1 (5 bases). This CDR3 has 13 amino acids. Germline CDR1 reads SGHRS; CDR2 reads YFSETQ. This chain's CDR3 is CASSLGPDQPQHF. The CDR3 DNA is TGTGCCAGCAGCTTGGGACCTGATCAGCCCCAGCATTTT.

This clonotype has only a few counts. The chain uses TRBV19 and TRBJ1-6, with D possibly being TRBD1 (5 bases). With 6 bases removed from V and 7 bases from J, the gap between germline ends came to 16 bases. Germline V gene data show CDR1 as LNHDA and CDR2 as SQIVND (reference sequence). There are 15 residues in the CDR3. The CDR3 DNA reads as TGTGCCAGTAGAGAGGGACCCGTGAGAAATTCACCCCTCCACTTT. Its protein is CASREGPVRNSPLHF. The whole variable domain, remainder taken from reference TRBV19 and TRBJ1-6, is DGGITQSPKYLFRKEGQNVTLSCEQNLNHDAMYWYRQDPGQGLRLIYYSQIVNDFQKGDIAEGYSVSREKKESFPLTVTSAQKNPTAFYLCASREGPVRNSPLHFGNGTRLTVT.

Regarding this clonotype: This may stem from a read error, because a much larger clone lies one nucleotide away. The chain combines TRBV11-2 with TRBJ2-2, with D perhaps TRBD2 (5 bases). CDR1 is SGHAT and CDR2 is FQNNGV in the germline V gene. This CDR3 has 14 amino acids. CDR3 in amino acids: CASSLVRGNGELLF. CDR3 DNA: TGTGCCAGCAGCTTAGTCCGGGGAAACGGGGAGCTGCTTTTT.

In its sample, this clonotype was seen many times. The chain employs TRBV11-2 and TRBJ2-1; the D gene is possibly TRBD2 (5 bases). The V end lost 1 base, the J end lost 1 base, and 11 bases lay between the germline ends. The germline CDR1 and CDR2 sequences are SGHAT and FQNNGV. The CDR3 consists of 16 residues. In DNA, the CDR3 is TGTGCCAGCAGCTTAGTGAGGGATTTATCCTACAATGAGCAGTTCTTC. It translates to CASSLVRDLSYNEQFF.